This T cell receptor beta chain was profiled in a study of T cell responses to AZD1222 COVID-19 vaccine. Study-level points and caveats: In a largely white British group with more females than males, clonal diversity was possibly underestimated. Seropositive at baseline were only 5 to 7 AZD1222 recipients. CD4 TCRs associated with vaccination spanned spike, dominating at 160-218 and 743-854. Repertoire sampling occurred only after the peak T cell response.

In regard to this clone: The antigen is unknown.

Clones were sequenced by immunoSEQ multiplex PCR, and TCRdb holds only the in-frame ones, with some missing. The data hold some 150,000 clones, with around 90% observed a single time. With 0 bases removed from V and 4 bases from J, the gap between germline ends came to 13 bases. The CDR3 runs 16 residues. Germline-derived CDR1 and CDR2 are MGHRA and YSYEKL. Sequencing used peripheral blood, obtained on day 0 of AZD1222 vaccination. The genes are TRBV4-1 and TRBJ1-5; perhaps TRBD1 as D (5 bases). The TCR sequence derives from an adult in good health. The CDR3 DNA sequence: TGCGCCAGCAGCCAAGATGTCGGGGACGTAAATCAGCCCCAGCATTTT. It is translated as CASSQDVGDVNQPQHF.